The rows below give T cell receptor beta chains drawn from one sample of a study of tumor and adjacent non-tumor tissue in lung cancer. TCRdb itself ran the multiplex PCR reads through MiXCR, one entry per CDR3 protein. The profile covers about 43,000 distinct CDR3 sequences, with 60% appearing a single time and about 50% taken by the ten largest. Sequenced sample: distant non-tumor lung tissue. These receptors were collected from a man aged 50-59 years with non-small cell lung cancer. Both conserved end residues are part of each CDR3. The D gene is left open where the match is weak. A clone size is listed for some rows: how often the clone was seen (once, few, many), or a class if it is expanded.

clone_size d_call j_call v_call cdr3_nt cdr3_aa
- - TRBJ2-5 TRBV10-3 TGTACCATCAGTGATAATACGGGTGCTCTGTCAGAGATCCAGTACTTC CTISDNTGALSEIQYF
- - TRBJ1-2 TRBV11-2 TGTGCCAGCAGGCTAAGCAGGGATGGGGTGTATGGCTACACCTTC CASRLSRDGVYGYTF
many - TRBJ2-3 TRBV29-1 TGCAGCGTCGAAGGAGGGACGATGGTCGGACTTGAAGATACGCAGTATTTT CSVEGGTMVGLEDTQYF
- - TRBJ1-2 TRBV20-1 TGCAGTGCCCAGTCACTTAGGGGACCTCTCCAATGTGGCTACACCTTC CSAQSLRGPLQCGYTF
many - TRBJ2-7 TRBV5-4 TGTGCCAGCAGCCAACGGGACATAGACTACGAGCAGTACTTC CASSQRDIDYEQYF
- - TRBJ2-7 TRBV5-6 TGTGCCAGCAGCTTGTCCACCAGCTCCTATGAGCAGTACTTC CASSLSTSSYEQYF
few TRBD1 TRBJ2-7 TRBV5-1 TGCGCCAGCAGCTACTATCCGGGACAGGGGACCTGCGAGCAGTACTTC CASSYYPGQGTCEQYF
- - TRBJ2-7 TRBV12-3/TRBV12-4 TGTGTCAGCAGCAGGGGCCTCAACTACGAGCAATACTTC CVSSRGLNYEQYF
- TRBD2 TRBJ2-1 TRBV7-2 TGTGCCAGGAGCGAGAGCGGGGTCCCGGTGGTGGAGCAGTTCTTC CARSESGVPVVEQFF
- - TRBJ2-2 TRBV29-1 TGCAGCCTTCAGGATACGAACACAGGGGAGCTGTTTTTT CSLQDTNTGELFF
- - TRBJ2-5 TRBV30 TGTGCCTGGAGTCAAACCCCGGAGACCCAGTACTTC CAWSQTPETQYF
few - TRBJ1-6 TRBV30 TGTGCTCGCCGACAGGTTAGCTCACCCCTCCACTTT CARRQVSSPLHF
few - TRBJ1-1 TRBV11-1 TGTGTCAGCAGCTCCGGGACGGGGGATGAAGCTTTCTTT CVSSSGTGDEAFF
- TRBD2 TRBJ2-1 TRBV11-3 TGTGCAGGCAGCACCGGACTAGCGGGGTACAATGAGCAGTTCTTC CAGSTGLAGYNEQFF
- - TRBJ1-4 TRBV4-2 TGTGCCAGCAGCCAAAATGAAGAACTGTCTTTT CASSQNEELSF